The T cell receptor beta chain described here comes from a study of T cells after posttransplantation cyclophosphamide (dated by TCRdb to about 2016). Regarding the complete study: Using TRB sequencing, the study followed how the T cell repertoire reconstituted after myeloablative bone marrow transplantation in which posttransplantation cyclophosphamide served as GVHD prophylaxis. Public TRB sequences were compared against a database of over 3,500 sequences linked to responses to pathogens, tumor antigens, self-antigens and alloantigens. TRB sequencing was performed on blood from all 34 PTCy patients with 1-year posttransplant specimens. Because TRA and TRB clonality correlated tightly in fewer than ten samples, the subsequent TCR analyses were limited to TRB only. Antigen receptor sequencing was done on samples from roughly 38 PTCy-treated patients and from some 15 related bone marrow donors of those patients. In 3 patients, up to 3 additional blood samples taken between 2 and 5.2 years after transplant also underwent TRB sequencing, as did pretransplant blood from a handful of patients. Study-level results and caveats: Donor-recipient similarity was low at 1-2 months but increased during the first year, and donor CD8+ memory clones often dominated later blood repertoires. The TRB repertoires of T cells infiltrating skin or the GI tract showed only limited overlap with the TRB repertoires found in blood. Across the 45 patients, TRB clonality was highly associated with recipient CMV seropositivity and CMV reactivation, and diversity with PTCy was similar to that in the CNI/methotrexate controls.

The sample holds many counts of this clone. The specificity of this receptor is unknown. No qualities accompany the bases; no much larger clone lies one base away. For this chain, trimming is 3 bases at the V end and 1 base at the J end, and the number of junction bases without a gene match is 5. Based on the germline V gene, the CDR1 and CDR2 sequences are MGHDK and SYGVNS. CDR3 length: 15 amino acids, cysteine to phenylalanine. Here the CDR3 DNA is all that survives: 45 bases in frame from base 1. Peripheral blood samples were provided by related bone marrow donors on the day of marrow donation. Peripheral blood and bone marrow mononuclear cells were isolated by Ficoll-Hypaque density centrifugation and were cryopreserved. TRB sequencing was run on genomic DNA with either the immunoSEQ assay at survey resolution or the hsTCRB kit. In the original analysis: Initial read processing used immunoSEQ software, and repertoire analyses used the LymphoSeq R package. Clonality was calculated as 1 minus normalized Shannon entropy, and the Gini coefficient was also calculated for each TRB dataset. Phenotypes of unsorted samples were inferred by mapping TRB sequences from sorted subsets of the recipient or donor onto unsorted samples of the same recipient. In TCRdb, the immuneACCESS table is reduced to in-frame sequences with V and J assigned. These tables do not hold every clone; where another copy was compared, an unresolved V gene accounts for under half, and the others remain unexplained. That table gives V, J and clone size, and the DNA gave D and trimming. Listed for this sample are more than 35,000 clones, none observed only a single time. The ten most abundant clones make up about 2.5% of the sample.

The chain links TRBV25-1 with TRBJ1-2; TRBD1 agrees with 7 junctional bases. The TCR sequence derives from a man aged 50-60 years in good health, CMV-negative, and a related stem cell transplant donor. Sequenced material: PBMCs. CDR3 loop: CASSDIRDSNYGYTF. The nucleotide sequence reads as follows: TGTGCCAGCAGTGACATCCGGGACAGTAACTATGGCTACACCTTC.